This T cell receptor beta chain was sequenced during a study of T cells in localized non-small cell lung cancer. Turning to this clone: Its antigen is undetermined.

From germline, CDR1 is MNHEY and CDR2 SMNVEV (reference sequence). The CDR3 has 15 residues. J gave up 0 bases and V 5 bases, and 6 bases lay outside the gene matches. Points from the study as a whole: Tumor trailed uninvolved adjacent lung in T cell clonality, which peaked there. Heterogeneity remains possible, as sequencing covered one tumor region only. The study detected a median about 50 of the top 100 tumor clones in adjacent lung.

Assay used: immunoSEQ multiplex PCR; TCRdb lists only in-frame clones, some missing. This table has about 31,000 clones, 88% appearing once. The chain links TRBV27 to TRBJ1-1; 7 bases align to TRBD1. The input for sequencing was peripheral blood mononuclear cells, taken before any cancer treatment. This TCR was recovered from a woman aged 40-69 years with stage III lung adenocarcinoma. CDR3 sequence: CASSPSGQMNTEAFF. CDR3 coding DNA: TGTGCCAGCAGTCCCTCGGGACAGATGAACACTGAAGCTTTCTTT.